This record covers a single TCR beta chain. This sample is part of a study of cytomegalovirus exposure and HLA in healthy donors. J lost 8 bases, V lost 4 bases, and 8 bases had no gene match. Germline-derived CDR1 and CDR2 are SGHAT and FQDESV (reference sequence). This CDR3 comprises 15 residues. Generated by immunoSEQ multiplex PCR, the TCRdb table keeps only in-frame clones and is missing some. The profile covers roughly 64,000 clones, with 85% to 95% appearing a single time and less than 7% taken by the ten largest. Sequencing was done on a sample of PBMCs. This sequence joins TRBV11-1 and TRBJ2-1; 10 bases line up with TRBD1. The TCR was taken from a woman aged 18 to 35 in good health and CMV-seropositive. The CDR3 bases are TGTGCCAGCAGCTACAAGGGACAGGGGTACGATGAGCAGTTCTTC. The encoded protein is CASSYKGQGYDEQFF.